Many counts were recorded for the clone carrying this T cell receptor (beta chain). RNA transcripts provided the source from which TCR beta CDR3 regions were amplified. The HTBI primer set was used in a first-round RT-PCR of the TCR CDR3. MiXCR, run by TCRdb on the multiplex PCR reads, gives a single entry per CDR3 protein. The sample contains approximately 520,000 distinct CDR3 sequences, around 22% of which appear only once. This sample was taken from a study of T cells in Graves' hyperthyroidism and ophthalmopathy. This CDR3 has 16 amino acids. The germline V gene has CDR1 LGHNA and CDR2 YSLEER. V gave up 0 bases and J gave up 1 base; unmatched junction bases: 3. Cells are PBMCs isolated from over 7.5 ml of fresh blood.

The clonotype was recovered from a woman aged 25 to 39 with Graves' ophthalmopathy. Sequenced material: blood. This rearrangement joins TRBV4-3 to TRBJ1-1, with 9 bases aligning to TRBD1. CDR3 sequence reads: CASSQDWGQGNTEAFF. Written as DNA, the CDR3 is TGCGCCAGCAGCCAAGACTGGGGACAGGGGAACACTGAAGCTTTCTTT.